A selection of T cell receptor beta chains follows, all from one sample in a study of CD8 T cells in Susac syndrome. TCRdb analysed the immunoSEQ multiplex PCR reads with MiXCR anew, one entry per CDR3 protein. The sample includes about 300,000 distinct CDR3 sequences, roughly 85% of them seen just once. Specimen: CD8+ T cells from PBMCs. The receptors come from a human donor with multiple sclerosis. Each CDR3 is given with its conserved first and last residue. A D gene is named only where the DNA matches it firmly. Clone sizes are given selectively: once, few, many, or a class where the clone is expanded.

V gene,clone size,CDR3 length,J gene,D gene,CDR3 protein,CDR3 DNA
TRBV6-5,.,14,TRBJ1-1,.,CASSYFDSNTEAFF,TGTGCCAGCAGTTACTTTGACAGCAACACTGAAGCTTTCTTT
TRBV7-9,.,18,TRBJ1-1,TRBD1,CASSLPRGQGVWGTEAFF,TGTGCCAGCAGCCTCCCAAGAGGACAGGGCGTTTGGGGCACTGAAGCTTTCTTT
TRBV3-1,few,14,TRBJ2-7,.,CASSQGGGSYEQYF,TGTGCCAGCAGCCAAGGCGGCGGGTCCTACGAGCAGTACTTC
TRBV27,.,16,TRBJ2-3,.,CASSPESGRITDTQYF,TGTGCCAGCAGCCCGGAGAGCGGCCGAATCACAGATACGCAGTATTTT
TRBV30,.,13,TRBJ1-2,TRBD1,CAWTGGRLDGYTF,TGTGCCTGGACAGGGGGCCGTTTAGATGGCTACACCTTC
TRBV19,.,16,TRBJ2-1,.,CASSMVPGRSYNEQFF,TGTGCCAGTAGTATGGTTCCAGGGCGCTCCTACAATGAGCAGTTCTTC
TRBV12-3/TRBV12-4,.,11,TRBJ2-1,.,CASRLSSEQFF,TGTGCCAGCAGGCTGTCCTCTGAGCAGTTCTTC
TRBV6-5,.,14,TRBJ2-1,TRBD2,CASSPGTRDNEQFF,TGTGCCAGCAGCCCTGGGACTAGAGACAATGAGCAGTTCTTC
TRBV4-3,once,20,TRBJ2-7,.,CASSQGQPDQDTPIIYEQYF,TGCGCCAGCAGCCAGGGCCAACCGGACCAGGACACACCCATCATCTACGAGCAGTACTTC
TRBV13,.,14,TRBJ2-3,.,CASSLVRVLDTQYF,TGTGCCAGCAGCTTAGTGCGAGTTCTGGATACGCAGTATTTT
TRBV27,few,14,TRBJ2-7,TRBD1,CASSLTGGYYEQYF,TGTGCCAGCAGTTTAACAGGGGGTTACTACGAGCAGTACTTC
TRBV11-2,.,12,TRBJ1-4,.,CASRTFGEKLFF,TGTGCCAGCAGAACGTTTGGCGAAAAACTGTTTTTT
TRBV6-5,once,13,TRBJ2-3,.,CASGLGGVDTQYF,TGTGCCAGCGGGCTCGGAGGGGTAGATACGCAGTATTTT
TRBV7-8,.,16,TRBJ2-7,.,CASSLSGTAFAYEQYF,TGTGCCAGCAGCTTATCCGGGACGGCCTTCGCATACGAGCAGTACTTC
TRBV29-1,.,15,TRBJ1-4,.,CSVVPWGGTDEKLFF,TGCAGCGTTGTCCCCTGGGGGGGGACCGATGAAAAACTGTTTTTT
TRBV28,few,16,TRBJ2-7,.,CASSPHPGTTSYEQYF,TGTGCCAGCAGTCCACACCCCGGGACCACTTCCTACGAGCAGTACTTC
TRBV20-1,.,16,TRBJ1-2,TRBD1,CSATTLSRQGGYGYTF,TGCAGTGCTACCACTTTGTCTCGACAGGGCGGCTATGGCTACACCTTC
TRBV9,.,16,TRBJ1-2,.,CASSVAGETLNYGYTF,TGTGCCAGCAGCGTAGCAGGGGAAACGCTTAACTATGGCTACACCTTC
TRBV6-5,.,16,TRBJ2-5,.,CASSYSTQGQQETQYF,TGTGCCAGCAGTTACTCGACGCAGGGACAACAAGAGACCCAGTACTTC
TRBV20-1,.,17,TRBJ2-3,.,CSARPLGLSLSTDTQYF,TGCAGTGCTAGGCCCTTAGGGCTTAGTTTAAGCACAGATACGCAGTATTTT
TRBV6-1,few,15,TRBJ2-5,TRBD2,CASSLVAAGAETQYF,TGTGCCAGCAGCCTGGTTGCAGCGGGAGCAGAGACCCAGTACTTC
TRBV7-6,.,17,TRBJ2-1,TRBD1,CASSLARGGQGDNEQFF,TGTGCCAGCAGCTTAGCGCGAGGTGGACAGGGCGACAATGAGCAGTTCTTC
TRBV28,once,14,TRBJ1-5,.,CASSFGRINQPQHF,TGTGCCAGCAGTTTCGGGCGGATAAATCAGCCCCAGCATTTT
TRBV6-1,once,17,TRBJ1-2,.,CASTITPEAGAFYGYTF,TGTGCCAGCACTATAACCCCGGAGGCCGGGGCTTTCTATGGCTACACCTTC
TRBV27,few,13,TRBJ2-7,.,CASSRSLDYEQYF,TGTGCCAGCAGTAGGAGTTTGGACTACGAGCAGTACTTC
TRBV5-4,few,14,TRBJ2-1,.,CASSLKFPGNEQFF,TGTGCCAGCAGCTTGAAATTCCCGGGGAATGAGCAGTTCTTC
TRBV10-2,.,12,TRBJ2-1,.,CASTRGAVEQFF,TGCGCCAGCACGAGGGGGGCCGTTGAGCAGTTCTTC
TRBV29-1,.,15,TRBJ1-1,.,CSGRLRSRVGTEAFF,TGCAGCGGGAGACTACGGTCCAGGGTGGGCACTGAAGCTTTCTTT
TRBV16,.,19,TRBJ1-4,TRBD1,CASSRYGTGGSWSSEKLFF,TGTGCCAGCAGCCGATACGGGACAGGGGGCAGTTGGAGTAGTGAAAAACTGTTTTTT
TRBV30,.,14,TRBJ2-5,TRBD2,CAWSSGLGSLAQYF,TGTGCCTGGAGTTCGGGACTAGGTAGTTTGGCCCAGTACTTC
TRBV28,once,15,TRBJ1-5,.,CASSRKRNSNQPQHF,TGTGCCAGCAGTCGGAAGAGGAATAGCAATCAGCCCCAGCATTTT
TRBV30,.,14,TRBJ2-7,TRBD1,CAWSLTGGTYEQYF,TGTGCCTGGAGTCTGACAGGGGGCACCTACGAGCAGTACTTC
TRBV27,.,15,TRBJ2-1,TRBD2,CASSWGGLAWNEQFF,TGTGCCAGCAGTTGGGGGGGACTAGCCTGGAATGAGCAGTTCTTC
TRBV14,.,15,TRBJ2-7,TRBD2,CASSFRTSGFYEQYF,TGTGCCAGCAGCTTTAGGACTAGCGGGTTCTACGAGCAGTACTTC